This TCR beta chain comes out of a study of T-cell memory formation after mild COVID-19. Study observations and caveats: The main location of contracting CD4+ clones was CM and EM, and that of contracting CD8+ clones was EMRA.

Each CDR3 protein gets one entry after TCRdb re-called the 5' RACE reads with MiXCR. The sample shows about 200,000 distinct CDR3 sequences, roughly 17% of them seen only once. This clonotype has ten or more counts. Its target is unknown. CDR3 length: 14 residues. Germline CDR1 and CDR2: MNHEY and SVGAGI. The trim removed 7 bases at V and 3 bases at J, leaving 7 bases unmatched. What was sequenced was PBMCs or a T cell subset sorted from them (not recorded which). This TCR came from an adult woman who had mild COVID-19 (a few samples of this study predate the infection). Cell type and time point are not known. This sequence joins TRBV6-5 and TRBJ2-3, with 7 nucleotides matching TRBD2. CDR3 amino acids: CASMAAGNTDTQYF. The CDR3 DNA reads TGTGCCAGCATGGCAGCGGGGAATACAGATACGCAGTATTTT.